This TCR beta chain was captured in a study of OX40 agonist ivuxolimab in advanced cancers. Background on the study: Patients took ivuxolimab, an agonistic anti-OX40 (CD134) antibody.

Repertoires were generated with immunoSEQ multiplex PCR, while TCRdb's copy carries only in-frame clones and drops some. Counted here are more than 50,000 clones, about 94% occurring once; the ten biggest clones make up roughly 19%. Trimming stripped 6 bases from V and 8 bases from J, with 11 bases between. The CDR3 totals 12 residues. Germline V CDR1 and CDR2: MNHEY, SMNVEV (reference sequence). In its sample, this clone was seen once. The chain employs TRBV27 and TRBJ2-1; D gene ambiguous. The specimen was CD4+ or CD8+ T cells sorted from blood, collected in a trial of the OX40 agonist ivuxolimab. This clonotype originated in an adult with an advanced solid tumor such as melanoma, head and neck, liver or kidney cancer. In nucleotides, the CDR3 is TGTGCCAGCAGGGGAATTGGACATGAGCAGTTCTTC. Amino acid sequence: CASRGIGHEQFF.